The 6 T cell receptor beta chains presented below share a single source sample, sequenced in a study of blood T cell repertoires in COVID-19. TCRdb's table, derived via immunoSEQ multiplex PCR, lists solely in-frame clones and lacks some. In the table there are roughly 55,000 clones, around 83% of which are singletons. Sequencing used peripheral blood. All receptors come from a man in his 70s with active COVID-19.

This clone appeared a single time. V and J are TRBV7-3 and TRBJ2-1; TRBD1 is a possible D gene (6 bases). Trimming cost V 2 bases and J 5 bases, with 7 bases left between them. Germline CDR1 reads SGHTA; CDR2 reads FQGTGA. The CDR3 is 13 amino acids. The CDR3 DNA reads TGTGCCAGCAGCTTAGGACAGAACAATGAGCAGTTCTTC. It yields the protein CASSLGQNNEQFF.

This clone was counted once. This chain uses TRBV18 with TRBJ1-1; no definite D call. V lost 3 bases, J lost 1 base, and 9 bases lay in between. The germline gives CDR1 KGHSH, CDR2 LQKENI. This CDR3 has 14 residues. CDR3 region: CASSPLVTNTEAFF. In DNA form, the CDR3 reads TGTGCCAGCTCACCGTTAGTTACGAACACTGAAGCTTTCTTT.

V is TRBV18 and J is TRBJ2-7; perhaps TRBD1 as D (7 bases). This CDR3 is built from 15 residues. The V gene lost 3 bases and the J gene lost 2 bases, with 14 bases spanning the gap. CDR1 KGHSH and CDR2 LQKENI come from the germline V gene. The CDR3 region has the DNA TGTGCCAGCTCACCGGGTCAGGGGGGAACCTACGAGCAGTACTTC. Its translation is CASSPGQGGTYEQYF.

The genes are TRBV3-1 (or the pseudogene TRBV3-2) and TRBJ2-5; TRBD1 is a possible D gene (5 bases). The V end lost 3 bases, the J end lost 4 bases, and 9 bases lay between the germline ends. The length of the CDR3 is 13 residues. Germline V lookup: CDR1 LGHDT, CDR2 YNNKEL (reference sequence). The CDR3 reads CASSQQGAETQYF. The CDR3 coding sequence is TGTGCCAGCAGCCAGCAAGGGGCAGAGACCCAGTACTTC.

The gene calls are TRBV3-1 (or the pseudogene TRBV3-2) and TRBJ2-5; 12 bases align to TRBD2. The CDR3 runs 17 residues. V shed 5 bases, J shed 5 bases, and the junction held 12 bases outside the gene matches. Germline CDR1 and CDR2: LGHDT and YNNKEL (reference sequence). CDR3 sequence: CASSSGASGGARETQYF. The CDR3 bases are TGTGCCAGCAGCTCAGGGGCTAGCGGGGGGGCTCGGGAGACCCAGTACTTC.

This chain uses TRBV12-5 with TRBJ1-5; TRBD1 matches at 8 bases. The CDR3 length is 15 residues. CDR1 and CDR2 from the germline V gene are LGHNT and FRNRAP. J gave up 1 base and V 4 bases, and 3 bases lay outside the gene matches. The CDR3 nucleotides are TGTGCTAGTGGTTACGGACAGGGAAGCAATCAGCCCCAGCATTTT. The encoded protein is CASGYGQGSNQPQHF.